This T cell receptor (beta chain) was captured by sequencing in a study of shared clonotypes between healthy human individuals. Overall study findings and caveats: A limitation of the genetic and exposure-history diversity represented arose from few donors.

This CDR3 spans 15 amino acids. The germline CDR1 and CDR2 sequences are SGHAT and FQNNGV. V dropped 8 bases and J dropped 2 bases, with 18 bases sitting between them. Replicate sorted-subset PCRs were loaded with around 210 ng DNA, roughly 33,000 T cell genomes. The authors' processing: Filtering differed, since immunoSEQ gave only junction sequences and no quality scores. This table comes from immunoSEQ multiplex PCR, and its TCRdb copy is limited to in-frame clones, with some not included. V and J calls and clone size are given by that table; D and trimming were obtained from the DNA. The sample holds roughly 2.5 million clones; roughly nine tenths are singletons and the top ten take under 0.15%. Each of the donors was a healthy adult who was HIV-negative and had not had a recent acute infection or vaccination. This clone occurred a few times. What it recognizes is unknown.

The source material was naive CD4+ T cells sorted from blood. Described subset: CD45RA+ positively selected. The chain employs TRBV11-2 and TRBJ1-1; a possible D gene is TRBD1 (6 bases). The origin of this receptor is a man aged 18 to 35 in good health. The CDR3 loop reads CASLRMGTLNTEAFF. CDR3 in DNA: TGTGCCAGCCTCCGCATGGGGACACTTAACACTGAAGCTTTCTTT.